Listed here are 8 T cell receptor beta chains from one sample, sequenced in a study of Graves' ophthalmopathy and Graves' hyperthyroidism. Amplified material comprised TCR beta CDR3 regions derived from RNA transcripts. RT-PCR in the first round used HTBI primers; a second-round multiplex PCR followed. In TCRdb, the multiplex PCR reads were re-called with MiXCR into one record per CDR3 protein. This sample has almost 400,000 distinct CDR3 sequences, with around 16% found just once. Specimen: peripheral blood. The receptors originated from a woman between 18 and 29 years old with Graves' ophthalmopathy.

This clonotype was detected many times. The chain carries TRBV9 and TRBJ2-5; D call uncertain. The germline CDR1 and CDR2 sequences are SGDLS and YYNGEE. V was shortened by 1 base and J by 2 bases, with 12 bases between the two germline ends. The CDR3 sequence is 15 residues long. CDR3 nucleotide sequence: TGTGCCAGCAGCGTATCGGGTAGCCGACAAGAGACCCAGTACTTC. This gives the protein CASSVSGSRQETQYF.

This clonotype has ten or more counts. This chain connects TRBV6-5 to TRBJ2-5; 8 bases align to TRBD2. Germline loops: CDR1 MNHEY, CDR2 SVGAGI. The length of the CDR3 is 15 residues. The V and J ends lost 2 bases and 1 base, in that order; junction bases with no gene match: 3. This CDR3 is CASSYRSGSQETQYF. The CDR3 DNA reads as TGTGCCAGCAGTTACCGCAGCGGGAGCCAAGAGACCCAGTACTTC.

This clonotype showed up many times. The chain is built from TRBV19 and TRBJ1-1; D call uncertain. Germline CDR1 is LNHDA and CDR2 is SQIVND (reference sequence). Trimming pared 5 bases from V and 3 bases from J, leaving 16 bases between. The CDR3 is 15 amino acids. CDR3 bases: TGTGCCAGTAGTCCTGGCTCGGGTGGACACACTGAAGCTTTCTTT. Translating gives CASSPGSGGHTEAFF.

This clonotype was observed at least ten times. CDR3 DNA sequence: TGCAGTGCTAAGCAGGTAGTGGAGACCCAGTACTTC. It encodes CSAKQVVETQYF. The V call is TRBV20-1, the J call TRBJ2-5; D gene uncertain. Germline assignment: CDR1 DFQATT and CDR2 SNEGSKA (reference sequence). This CDR3 contains 12 residues. The V and J ends lost 4 bases and 5 bases respectively, with 11 bases between them.

The V gene is TRBV6-5, the J gene TRBJ2-5; a possible D gene is TRBD2 (5 bases). V lost 0 bases and J lost 2, with 16 bases in between. CDR3 length: 17 residues. CDR1 and CDR2 (germline): MNHEY, SVGAGI. This CDR3 is CASSYSIARGQQETQYF. The CDR3 coding sequence is TGTGCCAGCAGTTACTCGATAGCGCGCGGCCAACAAGAGACCCAGTACTTC.

This clonotype was seen at least ten times. The chain recombines TRBV7-6 with TRBJ2-7; 9 nucleotides match TRBD2. The CDR3 is made up of 15 amino acids. Per the germline V gene, CDR1 is SGHVS and CDR2 is FNYEAQ. With 5 bases clipped from V and 4 bases from J, the junction kept 9 bases outside the gene matches. CDR3 bases: TGTGCCAGCAGCCCAGCGGGGGGCAAAGGGTACGAGCAGTACTTC. Amino acids: CASSPAGGKGYEQYF. Drawing the rest from reference TRBV7-6 and TRBJ2-7, the complete variable domain is GAGVSQSPRYKVTKRGQDVALRCDPISGHVSLYWYRQALGQGPEFLTYFNYEAQQDKSGLPNDRFSAERPEGSISTLTIQRTEQRDSAMYRCASSPAGGKGYEQYFGPGTRLTVT.

This clonotype was detected ten times or more. J is TRBJ1-2 and V is TRBV29-1; 9 nucleotides match TRBD1. CDR1 and CDR2 from the germline V gene are SQVTM and ANQGSEA. With V trimmed by 7 bases and J by 4 bases, 10 bases remained unmatched. This CDR3 comprises 14 residues. Written as DNA, the CDR3 is TGCAGCGCAAGAGACAGGGGGAGACTCTATGGCTACACCTTC. Translated: CSARDRGRLYGYTF.

This clonotype was picked up many times. V is TRBV3-1 and J is TRBJ1-6, with D possibly matching TRBD1 (5 bases). This CDR3 has 16 residues. Deletions cut 0 bases from V and 9 bases from J, with 15 bases between. Germline-derived CDR1 and CDR2 are LGHDT and YNNKEL (reference sequence). The CDR3 region is CASSQDGAGGSSPLHF. CDR3 coding DNA: TGTGCCAGCAGCCAAGATGGGGCGGGAGGGAGTTCACCCCTCCACTTT.